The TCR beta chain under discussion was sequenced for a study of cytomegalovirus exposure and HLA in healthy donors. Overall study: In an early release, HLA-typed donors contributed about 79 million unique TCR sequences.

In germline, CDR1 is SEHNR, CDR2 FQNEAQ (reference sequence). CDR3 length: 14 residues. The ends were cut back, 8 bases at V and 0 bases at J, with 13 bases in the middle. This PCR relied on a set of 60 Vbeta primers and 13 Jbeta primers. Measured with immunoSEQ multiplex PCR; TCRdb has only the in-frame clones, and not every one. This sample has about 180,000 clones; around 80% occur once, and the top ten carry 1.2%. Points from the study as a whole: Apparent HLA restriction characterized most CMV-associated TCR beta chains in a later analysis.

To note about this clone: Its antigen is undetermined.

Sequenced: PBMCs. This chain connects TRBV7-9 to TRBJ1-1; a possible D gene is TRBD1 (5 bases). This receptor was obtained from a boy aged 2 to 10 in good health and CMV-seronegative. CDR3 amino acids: CASAQGGMNTEAFF. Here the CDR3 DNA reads TGTGCCAGCGCCCAGGGCGGTATGAACACTGAAGCTTTCTTT.